These 21 T cell receptor beta chains were sequenced from one sample in a study of regulatory T cells in long-lasting Graves disease. TCR beta libraries were built with iRepertoire HTBI primers and Arm-PCR of CDR3 regions. TCRdb fed the multiplex PCR reads into MiXCR, producing one record per CDR3 protein. The repertoire holds about 430,000 distinct CDR3 sequences, with around 20% as singletons. The time point here: persistent/refractory GD, antithyroid drugs over 5 years with positive TRAb. From PBMCs, RNA was extracted and then used to make the TCR library. This material consisted of peripheral blood mononuclear cells (PBMCs), taken when the disease was refractory, from a patient treated with antithyroid drugs. All receptors come from a female donor with Graves disease.

This chain joins TRBV28 and TRBJ2-5; 10 bases line up with TRBD2. V dropped 6 bases and J dropped 5; count of bases not matched to a gene: 15. Germline loops: CDR1 MDHEN, CDR2 SYDVKM. This CDR3 is 17 amino acids long. Here the CDR3 DNA reads TGTGCCAGCAGAAAATTTGGGGCTAGCGGGAGCGGGGAGACCCAGTACTTC. It translates to CASRKFGASGSGETQYF.

This clonotype was seen repeatedly, ten times or more. The chain has TRBV20-1 and TRBJ1-5, with D unclear. The CDR3 sequence is 13 residues long. Between the trimmed V and J ends, which lost 7 bases and 6 bases, there was a span of 16 bases. Germline V gene sequence: CDR1 DFQATT, CDR2 SNEGSKA (reference sequence). CDR3 DNA: TGCAGTGTCCCGGGATTCAAGATTCAGCCCCAGCATTTT. Translated: CSVPGFKIQPQHF.

This clonotype was counted between two and nine times. The chain carries TRBV10-2 and TRBJ1-3, with D uncertain. The germline V gene encodes CDR1 WSHSY and CDR2 SAAADI. Trimming stripped 4 bases from V and 2 bases from J, with 12 bases between. This CDR3 is 15 amino acids long. The CDR3 here is CASSAWRTTGNTIYF. CDR3 sequence (DNA): TGCGCCAGCAGTGCGTGGCGTACGACTGGAAACACCATATATTTT.

This clonotype was counted ten times or more. This chain links TRBV7-8 with TRBJ2-7; perhaps TRBD1 as D (6 bases). This CDR3 has 15 amino acids. CDR1 and CDR2 from the germline V gene are SGHVS and FQNEAQ. Trimming shortened V by 0 bases and J by 6 bases, and 15 bases separated the two germline ends. The CDR3 sequence is CASSLAETGNSEQYF. The DNA for the CDR3 is TGTGCCAGCAGCTTAGCGGAGACAGGAAATTCCGAGCAGTACTTC.

The gene calls are TRBV9 and TRBJ2-5; D tentatively fits TRBD1 or TRBD2 (6 bases each). This CDR3 has 18 amino acids. Between the trimmed V and J ends, which lost 4 bases and 7 bases, there was a span of 29 bases. The V gene's germline CDR1 is SGDLS and CDR2 YYNGEE. Written as DNA, the CDR3 is TGTGCCAGCAGCATCGCACCTTCCCGGGACACCGGAGGGGGGACCCAGTACTTC. This codes for CASSIAPSRDTGGGTQYF.

This clonotype was picked up many times. V gene TRBV28 combines with J gene TRBJ1-6, with 8 bases identical to TRBD1. Trimming at V came to 7 bases and at J to 7 bases, leaving 9 bases not matched to a gene. The CDR3 has 15 residues. Germline CDR1 reads MDHEN; CDR2 reads SYDVKM. The CDR3, as DNA: TGTGCCAGCACTCCGTTGGACAGGGCGAATTCACCCCTCCACTTT. It is translated as CASTPLDRANSPLHF.

This rearrangement joins TRBV28 to TRBJ2-7; D might be TRBD1 (6 bases). Trimming took 2 bases from V and 0 from J, leaving 17 bases between them. CDR3 length equals 17 residues. Germline CDR1 MDHEN, CDR2 SYDVKM. The CDR3 is CASSLQGWGTYSYEQYF. CDR3 coding DNA: TGTGCCAGCAGTTTACAGGGGTGGGGGACATACTCCTACGAGCAGTACTTC.

This chain links TRBV7-6 with TRBJ2-5; D may be TRBD2 (6 bases). The CDR3 sequence is 14 residues long. Trimming cost V 7 bases and J 3 bases, with 15 bases left between them. Germline V gene data show CDR1 as SGHVS and CDR2 as FNYEAQ. The CDR3, as DNA: TGTGCCAGCAAACTAGCAGGGTTGAAAGAGACCCAGTACTTC. Its protein is CASKLAGLKETQYF.

This clonotype was counted once. This chain connects TRBV5-1 to TRBJ1-4; D is ambiguous. V was pared by 0 bases and J by 7 bases, with 13 bases between. The germline CDR1 and CDR2 sequences are SGHRS and YFSETQ. This CDR3 spans 15 amino acids. As DNA, the CDR3 is TGCGCCAGCAGCTTGGATGAAGCCCGGGGTGAAAAACTGTTTTTT. Protein sequence: CASSLDEARGEKLFF.

V gene TRBV4-1 combines with J gene TRBJ2-3; TRBD1 matches at 7 bases. CDR1 is MGHRA, CDR2 YSYEKL, per germline. V was clipped by 4 bases and J by 2 bases; unmatched bases: 9. This CDR3 has 16 residues. CDR3 in amino acids: CASSRRGGQDTDTQYF. The DNA for the CDR3 is TGCGCCAGCAGCCGCCGAGGGGGCCAGGACACAGATACGCAGTATTTT.

The chain combines TRBV12-3 or TRBV12-4 with TRBJ2-1; TRBD2 aligns across 10 bases. The ends lost 6 bases at V and 8 bases at J; junction bases unmatched: 10. The CDR3 is 15 amino acids. The CDR3 protein is CASSSLAGGWDEQFF. In DNA, the CDR3 is TGTGCCAGCAGCTCCTTAGCGGGAGGCTGGGATGAGCAGTTCTTC.

The chain employs TRBV30 and TRBJ1-6, with D uncertain. The germline V gene has CDR1 GTSNPN and CDR2 SVGIG (reference sequence). The germline V and J ends were trimmed by 3 bases and 10 bases, with 7 bases remaining between them. The CDR3 is 11 amino acids. This CDR3 reads CAWRDGSPLHF. The CDR3 coding sequence is TGTGCCTGGAGAGACGGATCACCCCTCCACTTT. The variable domain in full, with the rest retrieved from reference TRBV30 and TRBJ1-6, is SQTIHQWPATLVQPVGSPLSLECTVEGTSNPNLYWYRQAAGRGLQLLFYSVGIGQISSEVPQNLSASRPQDRQFILSSKKLLLSDSGFYLCAWRDGSPLHFGNGTRLTVT.

Many counts were recorded for this clonotype. The V gene is TRBV20-1, the J gene TRBJ2-5, with D perhaps TRBD1 (6 bases). This CDR3 has 14 residues. Germline lookup yields CDR1 DFQATT and CDR2 SNEGSKA (reference sequence). Between the trimmed V and J ends, which lost 1 base and 2 bases, there was a span of 11 bases. The CDR3 nucleotides read TGCAGTGCTAGAGCTTACAGGGAACAAGAGACCCAGTACTTC. This translates into CSARAYREQETQYF.

The sample holds many counts of this clonotype. The genes are TRBV24-1 and TRBJ2-7, with 8 nucleotides matching TRBD1. V lost 2 bases, J lost 0 bases, and 2 bases stayed unmatched. The V gene's germline CDR1 is KGHDR and CDR2 SFDVKD. The CDR3 contains 15 residues. The CDR3 sequence: CATSDSGTGSYEQYF. The CDR3 DNA follows: TGTGCCACCAGTGATTCCGGGACAGGCTCCTACGAGCAGTACTTC.

Turning to this clonotype: This sequence may be a read error, since a much larger clone differs from it by one base. V gene TRBV5-1 combines with J gene TRBJ2-7, with TRBD1 as a possible D gene (6 bases). Germline lookup yields CDR1 SGHRS and CDR2 YFSETQ. The CDR3 is 12 amino acids. V was clipped by 4 bases and J by 5 bases, with 10 bases between them. In DNA, the CDR3 is TGCGCCAGCAGCCCTGACAGGAACGAGCAGTACTTC. This gives the protein CASSPDRNEQYF.

There are a few counts of this clonotype. This chain links TRBV6-5 with TRBJ2-7; D is ambiguous. CDR1 and CDR2 (germline): MNHEY, SVGAGI. The V gene lost 0 bases and the J gene lost 3 bases, with 12 bases spanning the gap. CDR3 size: 15 residues. The CDR3: CASSYSKLGSYEQYF. The CDR3 region has the DNA TGTGCCAGCAGTTACTCGAAGTTAGGAAGCTACGAGCAGTACTTC.

This clonotype appeared many times. This sequence joins TRBV27 and TRBJ2-5, with 9 nucleotides matching TRBD1. The CDR3 is 15 amino acids. From germline, CDR1 is MNHEY and CDR2 SMNVEV (reference sequence). After removal of 7 bases from V and 3 bases from J, the junction contained 9 bases not matched to a gene. This chain's CDR3 is CASTDHGTGKETQYF. DNA of the CDR3: TGTGCCAGCACCGACCACGGGACAGGGAAAGAGACCCAGTACTTC.

This clonotype was recorded at least ten times. V is TRBV5-6 and J is TRBJ2-5, with 12 bases lining up with TRBD2. This CDR3 is 15 amino acids long. CDR1 and CDR2 (germline): SGHDT, YYEEEE. After removal of 1 base from V and 6 bases from J, the junction contained 4 bases not matched to a gene. Here the CDR3 reads CASSLLLAGGKTQYF. CDR3 nucleotide sequence: TGTGCCAGCAGCTTGCTCCTAGCGGGAGGGAAGACCCAGTACTTC.

Many counts were recorded for this clonotype. V is TRBV7-9 and J is TRBJ1-1, with D possibly being TRBD1 (5 bases). V lost 5 bases and J 2 bases, leaving 12 bases between the germline ends. Germline lookup yields CDR1 SEHNR and CDR2 FQNEAQ (reference sequence). The CDR3 loop spans 14 amino acids. The CDR3 spells CASSLRQPNTEAFF. The CDR3 nucleotides read TGTGCCAGCAGCCTGCGACAGCCTAACACTGAAGCTTTCTTT.

This clonotype occurred many times. V and J are TRBV6-8 and TRBJ1-1; D gene unclear. The germline V gene has CDR1 MNHGY and CDR2 SAAAGT. V lost 7 bases to trimming and J lost 3 bases, with 18 bases between them. This CDR3 spans 15 amino acids. CDR3 amino acids: CASIINGRRYTEAFF. Here the CDR3 DNA reads TGTGCCAGCATTATAAACGGCCGACGTTACACTGAAGCTTTCTTT.

Comment on this clonotype: A much larger clone lies one base from this, so it may be a read error. This chain joins TRBV28 and TRBJ2-7; TRBD2 agrees at 11 bases. J lost 4 bases, V lost 4 bases, and 6 bases had no gene match. Germline V gene lookup returns CDR1 MDHEN and CDR2 SYDVKM. There are 15 residues in the CDR3. CDR3 sequence (DNA): TGTGCCAGCAGTTCCTCTAGCGGGAGGATGTACGAGCAGTACTTC. Protein product: CASSSSSGRMYEQYF.